The 9 T cell receptor beta chains listed next were all sequenced from one sample in a study of neurological immune-mediated disorders. One entry per CDR3 protein, called by TCRdb with MiXCR from the 5' RACE reads. This sample has tens of thousands of distinct CDR3 sequences, with roughly 4.9% found just once. Material: PBMCs. The receptors were gathered from a human donor with multiple sclerosis. The donor label of this sample is uncertain.

In its sample, this clonotype was seen many times. The chain uses TRBV20-1 and TRBJ1-5, with 7 positions matching TRBD1. The CDR3 consists of 15 residues. Germline-derived CDR1 and CDR2 are DFQATT and SNEGSKA (reference sequence). With 4 bases clipped from V and 0 bases from J, the junction kept 6 bases outside the gene matches. The CDR3 DNA is TGCAGTGCTATTAAGGGACAGTATAGCAATCAGCCCCAGCATTTT. Protein product: CSAIKGQYSNQPQHF.

Many counts were recorded for this clonotype. Written as DNA, the CDR3 is TGTGCCAGCAGGCCGGGACAGGGGTCCTACGAGCAGTACTTC. Residues: CASRPGQGSYEQYF. This chain joins TRBV7-6 and TRBJ2-7; 10 bases align to TRBD1. From germline, CDR1 is SGHVS and CDR2 FNYEAQ. V lost 6 bases to trimming and J lost 1 base; unmatched junction nucleotides: 3. The CDR3 sequence is 14 residues long.

Ten or more counts support this clonotype. The gene calls are TRBV20-1 and TRBJ1-2; weak D call: TRBD1 (6 bases). CDR1 and CDR2 from the germline V gene are DFQATT and SNEGSKA (reference sequence). The ends were cut back, 2 bases at V and 8 bases at J, with 15 bases in the middle. The CDR3 covers 13 residues. The CDR3 spells CSARPVGGRGYTF. The CDR3 DNA is TGCAGTGCTAGACCGGTCGGGGGGCGAGGCTACACCTTC.

This clonotype was counted at least ten times. The genes are TRBV2 and TRBJ2-1, with D possibly matching TRBD1 (5 bases). CDR1 SNHLY and CDR2 FYNNEI come from the germline V gene. V was clipped by 5 bases and J by 6 bases, with 20 bases between them. The CDR3 is made up of 16 amino acids. CDR3 sequence reads: CASSTQGRAASNEQFF. Here the CDR3 DNA reads TGTGCCAGCAGTACTCAGGGTCGAGCAGCGTCCAATGAGCAGTTCTTC.

This clonotype was found many times. The V call is TRBV5-1, the J call TRBJ2-5; 11 positions agree with TRBD2. The germline V gene has CDR1 SGHRS and CDR2 YFSETQ. The CDR3 has 15 residues. V trimming: 4 bases; J trimming: 1 base; junction bases outside the gene matches: 3. The DNA for the CDR3 is TGCGCCAGCAGCCTCGGGACTAGCGGCCAAGAGACCCAGTACTTC. Protein product: CASSLGTSGQETQYF.

This clonotype was detected ten times or more. The chain combines TRBV29-1 with TRBJ1-5; D gene ambiguous. The ends were cut back, 0 bases at V and 6 bases at J, with 6 bases in the middle. The CDR3 runs to 12 residues. Germline loops: CDR1 SQVTM, CDR2 ANQGSEA. The CDR3 is CSVEEAGQPQHF. DNA of the CDR3: TGCAGCGTTGAAGAGGCGGGTCAGCCCCAGCATTTT.

This clonotype was found many times. The chain joins TRBV5-1 to TRBJ1-1; TRBD1 matches at 9 bases. Germline CDR1 and CDR2: SGHRS and YFSETQ. The V and J ends lost 1 base and 5 bases, in that order; junction bases with no gene match: 15. CDR3 size: 18 residues. CDR3 coding DNA: TGCGCCAGCAGCTTGCGTACAGGGGGCGAAGACGGAGAGACTGAAGCTTTCTTT. This gives the protein CASSLRTGGEDGETEAFF.

This clonotype was counted ten times or more. The chain carries TRBV4-2 and TRBJ2-1, with 8 bases matching TRBD1. The V gene end was trimmed by 1 base and the J gene end by 7 bases; junction bases not matched to a gene: 0. This CDR3 has 13 amino acids. Germline CDR1 and CDR2: LGHNA and YNFKEQ. The CDR3 reads CASSQGQGNEQFF. In nucleotides, the CDR3 is TGTGCCAGCAGCCAAGGACAGGGGAATGAGCAGTTCTTC.

There are many counts of this clonotype. This sequence joins TRBV7-6 and TRBJ2-3; no clear D. V dropped 5 bases and J dropped 0 bases, with 12 bases sitting between them. CDR1 is SGHVS, CDR2 FNYEAQ, per germline. This CDR3 has 15 amino acids. DNA of the CDR3: TGTGCCAGCAGCCGGACGGCAACTAGCACAGATACGCAGTATTTT. This encodes CASSRTATSTDTQYF.